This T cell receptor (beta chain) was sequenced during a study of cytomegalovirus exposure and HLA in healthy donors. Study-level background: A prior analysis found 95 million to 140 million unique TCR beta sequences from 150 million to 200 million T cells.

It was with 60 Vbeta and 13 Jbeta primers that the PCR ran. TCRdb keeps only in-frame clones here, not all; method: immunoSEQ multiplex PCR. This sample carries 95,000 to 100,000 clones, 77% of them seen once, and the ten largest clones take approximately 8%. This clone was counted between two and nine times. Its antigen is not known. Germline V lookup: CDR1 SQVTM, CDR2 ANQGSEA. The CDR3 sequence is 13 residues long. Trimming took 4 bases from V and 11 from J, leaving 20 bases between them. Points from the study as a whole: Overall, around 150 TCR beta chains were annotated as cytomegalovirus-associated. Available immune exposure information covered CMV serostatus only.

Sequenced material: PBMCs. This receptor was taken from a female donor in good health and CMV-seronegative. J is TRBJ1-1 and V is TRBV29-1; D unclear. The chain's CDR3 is CSVVSSSTNLAFF. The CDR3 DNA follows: TGCAGCGTTGTAAGCTCCTCTACTAATTTGGCTTTCTTT.